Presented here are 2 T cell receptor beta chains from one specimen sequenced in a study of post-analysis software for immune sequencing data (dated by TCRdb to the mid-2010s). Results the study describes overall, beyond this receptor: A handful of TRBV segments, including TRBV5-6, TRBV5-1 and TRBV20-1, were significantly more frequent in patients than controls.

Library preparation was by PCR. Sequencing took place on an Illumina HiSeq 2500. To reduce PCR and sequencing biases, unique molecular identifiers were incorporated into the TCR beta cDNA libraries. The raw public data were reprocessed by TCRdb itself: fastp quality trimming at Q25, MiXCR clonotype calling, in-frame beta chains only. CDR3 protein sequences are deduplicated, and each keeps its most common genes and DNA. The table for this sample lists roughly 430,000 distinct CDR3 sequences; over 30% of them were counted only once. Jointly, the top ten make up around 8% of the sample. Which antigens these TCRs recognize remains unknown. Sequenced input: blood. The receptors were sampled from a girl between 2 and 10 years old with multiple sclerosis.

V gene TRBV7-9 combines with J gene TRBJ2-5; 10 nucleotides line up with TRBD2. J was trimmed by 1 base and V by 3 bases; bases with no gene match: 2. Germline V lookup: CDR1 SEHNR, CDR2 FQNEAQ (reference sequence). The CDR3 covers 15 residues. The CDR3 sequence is CASSFGLAAQETQYF. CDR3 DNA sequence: TGTGCCAGCAGCTTTGGACTAGCGGCCCAAGAGACCCAGTACTTC.

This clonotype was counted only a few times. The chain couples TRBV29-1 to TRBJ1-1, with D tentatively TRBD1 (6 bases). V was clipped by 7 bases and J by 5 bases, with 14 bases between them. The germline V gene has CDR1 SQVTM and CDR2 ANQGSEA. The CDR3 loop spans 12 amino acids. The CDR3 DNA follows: TGCAGCGCCGGGGGCTTGGATACTGAAGCTTTCTTT. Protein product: CSAGGLDTEAFF.